This T cell receptor beta chain was identified during a study of TIL therapy for anti-PD-1-resistant metastatic lung cancer. Study-wide context: Tumors had a median PD-L1 proportion score of around 6%.

A note on this clone: Its target is not known.

The time point here: pre-treatment sample, taken before nivolumab and TIL therapy. Study outcomes and limitations: TIL clonotype persistence in blood showed no apparent association with response. Treatment-naive, never-smoker and oncogene-addicted patients were overrepresented in this highly selected cohort.

The immunoSEQ assay was v3. This table comes from immunoSEQ multiplex PCR, and its TCRdb copy is limited to in-frame clones, with some not included. In the table there are 55,000 or so clones, 75% to 85% of which are singletons. Unmatched junction bases numbered 11, after V lost 3 bases and J lost 7 bases. The CDR3 is made up of 15 amino acids. Per germline, CDR1 LNHDA and CDR2 SQIVND (reference sequence). Sequencing was performed on blood, taken at baseline. The rearrangement joins TRBV19 to TRBJ2-5; TRBD2 agrees at 7 bases. This TCR derives from a person aged 25 to 79 with non-small cell lung cancer. CDR3 sequence: CASSMTTQPGGTQYF. For the CDR3, the DNA is TGTGCCAGTAGTATGACCACCCAACCGGGGGGGACCCAGTACTTC.